This TCR beta chain was sequenced in a study of CD8+CD57+ T cells in acquired aplastic anemia. Overall study: Sorted CD4+ and CD8+ cells yielded DNA averaging around 3.2 ug. Study conclusions and caveats: No significant patient-versus-control difference appeared in CD8+ Simpson's diversity. A set of approximately 30 CD8+ CDR3 sequences was shared between patients and controls, and these sequences appeared highly expressed in patients.

Patients included in sequencing had previously demonstrated CD8+CD57+ cell expansion by flow cytometry. The cohort consisted entirely of patients having severe acquired aplastic anemia. From germline, CDR1 is DFQATT and CDR2 SNEGSKA (reference sequence). CDR3 size: 15 residues. J lost 4 bases, V lost 2 bases, and 9 bases had no gene match. TCR beta VDJ and CDR3 profiling used genomic DNA as template. A single record per CDR3 protein comes from TCRdb applying MiXCR to the reads. Seen here are approximately 220,000 distinct CDR3 sequences, 47% observed once, and the top ten hold roughly 8%. As concerns this clonotype: The antigen remains undetermined.

This receptor was identified in a human donor with aplastic anemia. Material for sequencing was sorted CD4+, CD8+, or CD8+CD57+ T cells (not recorded which) from PBMCs. The chain joins TRBV20-1 to TRBJ1-2, with 8 nucleotides matching TRBD1. The CDR3 protein is CSARITDRAAYGYTF. CDR3 nucleotides: TGCAGTGCTAGAATTACGGACAGGGCGGCCTATGGCTACACCTTC.